Detailed here is one TCR beta chain. This entry is derived from a study of PD-L1 blockade in urothelial cancer. Study-wide background: Blood analysis occurred 3 weeks (second dose) and 6 weeks after treatment start.

Libraries were prepared by immunoSEQ multiplex PCR; TCRdb keeps only in-frame clonotypes and omits some of them. Here the sample spans 90,000 to 120,000 clones, about nine tenths being singletons. V was clipped by 0 bases and J by 2 bases, with 10 bases between them. CDR1 is GTSNPN and CDR2 is SVGIG in the germline V gene (reference sequence). The CDR3 has 14 residues. This TCR derives from a woman aged 80 or over with urothelial cancer. The rearrangement uses TRBV30 and TRBJ1-2; a possible D gene is TRBD1 (6 bases). Sequenced here: PBMCs, sampled around atezolizumab (anti-PD-L1) treatment. CDR3 sequence: CAWSVGQFNYGYTF. The CDR3 DNA follows: TGTGCCTGGAGTGTTGGACAGTTCAACTATGGCTACACCTTC.